This paragraph reports one TCR beta chain. These data belong to a study of response to subunit inactivated influenza vaccine. In germline, CDR1 is KGHSH, CDR2 LQKENI. The CDR3 is 15 amino acids. Trimming removed 6 bases at V and 0 bases at J, with 12 bases between. One entry per CDR3 protein results from TCRdb running MiXCR on the RT-PCR reads. The sample shows about half a million distinct CDR3 sequences, about 8% of them seen only once. The V and J genes are TRBV18 and TRBJ2-1; D tentatively reads TRBD1 or TRBD2 (5 bases each). Sequenced here: PBMCs from blood, sampled less than 25 months after vaccination. This sequence was found in a man between 45 and 75 years old who received an inactivated influenza vaccine. CDR3: CASSEGRDSYNEQFF. The CDR3 DNA reads as TGTGCCAGCTCCGAGGGGAGAGACTCCTACAATGAGCAGTTCTTC.